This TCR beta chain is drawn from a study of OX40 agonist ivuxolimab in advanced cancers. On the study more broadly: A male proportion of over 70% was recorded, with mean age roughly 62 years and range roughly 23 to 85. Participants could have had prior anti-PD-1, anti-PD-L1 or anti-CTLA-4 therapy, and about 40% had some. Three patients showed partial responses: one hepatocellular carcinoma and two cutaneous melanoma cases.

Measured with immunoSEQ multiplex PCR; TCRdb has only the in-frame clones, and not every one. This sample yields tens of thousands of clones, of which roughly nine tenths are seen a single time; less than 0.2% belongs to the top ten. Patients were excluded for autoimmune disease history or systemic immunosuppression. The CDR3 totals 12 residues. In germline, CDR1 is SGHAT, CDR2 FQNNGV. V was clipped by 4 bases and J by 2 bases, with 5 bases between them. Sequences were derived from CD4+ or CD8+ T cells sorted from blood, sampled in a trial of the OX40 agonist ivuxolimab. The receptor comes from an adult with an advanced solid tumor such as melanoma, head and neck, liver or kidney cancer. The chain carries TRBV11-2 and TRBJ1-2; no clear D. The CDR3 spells CASSWANYGYTF. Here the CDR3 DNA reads TGTGCCAGCAGCTGGGCCAACTATGGCTACACCTTC.